This is a list of T cell receptor beta chains from one sample in a study of coeliac disease. Profiling relied on immunoSEQ multiplex PCR, and the TCRdb table lists in-frame clones only, not all of them. The sample consists of several thousand clones, 70% to 80% of them appearing once. Material: lamina propria lymphocytes from the gut. These receptors were obtained from a man aged 25-45 years with celiac disease. The CDR3 runs from the conserved cysteine through the conserved F or W. The D gene is left open where the match is weak. Only part of the rows carry a size: once, few, many, or a class if the clone is expanded.

D: TRBD1; V: TRBV29-1; J: TRBJ2-7; length: 13; size: -; CDR3: CSVVTGQSYEQYF; DNA: TGCAGCGTTGTTACGGGACAGTCGTACGAGCAGTACTTC
D: TRBD1; V: TRBV6-1; J: TRBJ1-4; length: 14; size: -; CDR3: CASTGTGAYEKLFF; DNA: TGTGCCAGCACTGGGACAGGGGCTTATGAAAAACTGTTTTTT
D: TRBD1; V: TRBV6-1; J: TRBJ1-5; length: 14; size: few; CDR3: CASARDRENQPQHF; DNA: TGTGCCAGCGCCCGGGACAGGGAAAATCAGCCCCAGCATTTT
D: -; V: TRBV10-3; J: TRBJ2-1; length: 13; size: -; CDR3: CASSPRGYNEQFF; DNA: TGTGCCTCTTCCCCCAGGGGTTACAATGAGCAGTTCTTC
D: TRBD1; V: TRBV6-5; J: TRBJ1-5; length: 15; size: -; CDR3: CASSQQGYVNQPQHF; DNA: TGTGCCAGCAGTCAACAGGGGTATGTGAATCAGCCCCAGCATTTT
D: -; V: TRBV7-8; J: TRBJ2-5; length: 14; size: -; CDR3: CASSLLGGQETQYF; DNA: TGTGCCAGCAGCTTGCTCGGGGGTCAAGAGACCCAGTACTTC
D: TRBD2; V: TRBV29-1; J: TRBJ2-5; length: 17; size: few; CDR3: CSVEGGSGGVFGETQYF; DNA: TGCAGCGTTGAGGGTGGGAGCGGGGGCGTTTTTGGAGAGACCCAGTACTTC
D: TRBD1; V: TRBV6-5; J: TRBJ2-7; length: 15; size: few; CDR3: CASSYRRQGAYEQYF; DNA: TGTGCCAGCAGTTACAGGCGACAGGGGGCCTACGAGCAGTACTTC
D: TRBD2; V: TRBV10-3; J: TRBJ2-3; length: 14; size: -; CDR3: CAIQAGLSTDTQYF; DNA: TGTGCCATACAAGCGGGACTAAGCACAGATACGCAGTATTTT
D: -; V: TRBV9; J: TRBJ1-1; length: 13; size: once; CDR3: CASSLTPSSEAFF; DNA: TGTGCCAGCTCACTCACCCCATCATCAGAAGCTTTCTTT
D: TRBD2; V: TRBV27; J: TRBJ2-3; length: 17; size: few; CDR3: CASSYWRRGASTDTQYF; DNA: TGTGCCAGCAGTTATTGGAGGCGGGGGGCGAGCACAGATACGCAGTATTTT
D: -; V: TRBV7-2; J: TRBJ2-7; length: 15; size: -; CDR3: CASSLVSNPSGEQYF; DNA: TGTGCCAGCAGCTTAGTCAGTAACCCAAGTGGCGAGCAGTACTTC
D: TRBD1; V: TRBV30; J: TRBJ1-1; length: 14; size: -; CDR3: CAWDRGNRNTEAFF; DNA: TGTGCCTGGGACAGGGGAAACCGCAACACTGAAGCTTTCTTT
D: -; V: TRBV10-3; J: TRBJ1-1; length: 13; size: few; CDR3: CASRQGGNTEAFF; DNA: TGTGCCAGCCGCCAGGGCGGGAACACTGAAGCTTTCTTT
D: -; V: TRBV7-3; J: TRBJ2-3; length: 14; size: -; CDR3: CASSLKSITDTQYF; DNA: TGTGCCAGCAGCTTAAAATCTATCACAGATACGCAGTATTTT
D: -; V: TRBV7-2; J: TRBJ1-3; length: 14; size: -; CDR3: CASSPGQGVNTIYF; DNA: TGTGCCAGCAGCCCCGGGCAGGGCGTAAACACCATATATTTT
D: -; V: TRBV4-1; J: TRBJ1-1; length: 14; size: -; CDR3: CASSQAGMNTKAFF; DNA: TGCGCCAGCAGCCAAGCAGGGATGAACACTAAAGCTTTCTTT
D: TRBD1; V: TRBV7-2; J: TRBJ2-1; length: 14; size: -; CDR3: CASSLGGQGVKQFF; DNA: TGTGCCAGCAGCTTAGGGGGGCAGGGGGTCAAGCAGTTCTTC
D: TRBD1; V: TRBV5-1; J: TRBJ2-2; length: 14; size: -; CDR3: CASSLAGGTGELFF; DNA: TGCGCCAGCAGCTTGGCAGGGGGCACCGGGGAGCTGTTTTTT
D: TRBD1; V: TRBV14; J: TRBJ2-1; length: 15; size: -; CDR3: CASSQKTGQNNEQFF; DNA: TGTGCCAGCAGCCAGAAGACGGGACAGAACAATGAGCAGTTCTTC
D: -; V: TRBV7-2; J: TRBJ2-7; length: 12; size: once; CDR3: CASSLQENEQYF; DNA: TGTGCCAGCAGCTTACAGGAAAACGAGCAGTACTTC
D: TRBD1; V: TRBV15; J: TRBJ2-3; length: 17; size: -; CDR3: CATSPEGAGSVTDTQYF; DNA: TGTGCCACCAGCCCCGAGGGGGCCGGTTCCGTCACAGATACGCAGTATTTT
D: TRBD1; V: TRBV18; J: TRBJ1-5; length: 13; size: -; CDR3: CASNGQGNQPQHF; DNA: TGTGCCAGCAATGGACAGGGGAATCAGCCCCAGCATTTT
D: -; V: TRBV23-1; J: TRBJ1-5; length: 15; size: -; CDR3: CASSGPTEKNQPQHF; DNA: TGCGCCAGCAGTGGCCCGACAGAGAAGAATCAGCCCCAGCATTTT
D: -; V: TRBV28; J: TRBJ1-3; length: 12; size: -; CDR3: CASSSTVNTIYF; DNA: TGTGCCAGCAGTTCGACAGTCAACACCATATATTTT
D: -; V: TRBV10-1; J: TRBJ2-4; length: 16; size: -; CDR3: CASDRTWPRYQNIQYF; DNA: TGCGCCAGCGATCGGACATGGCCAAGATATCAAAACATTCAGTACTTC
D: TRBD1; V: TRBV6-1; J: TRBJ1-5; length: 15; size: -; CDR3: CASRPDRHPNQPQHF; DNA: TGTGCCAGCAGGCCGGACAGGCACCCAAATCAGCCCCAGCATTTT
D: TRBD1; V: TRBV9; J: TRBJ2-5; length: 15; size: few; CDR3: CASSAGQGVGETQYF; DNA: TGTGCCAGCAGCGCCGGACAGGGGGTAGGGGAGACCCAGTACTTC
D: -; V: TRBV19; J: TRBJ1-5; length: 14; size: few; CDR3: CASSIGWEVQPQHF; DNA: TGTGCCAGTAGTATCGGCTGGGAGGTCCAGCCCCAGCATTTT